This T cell receptor (beta chain) appears in the sequencing data of a study of T cell repertoires and HLA-DP antigens. Study information: Alloantigens: one with one groove difference and one with under 11 differences versus self. Sorted CD137+CD4+ samples averaged 218.4 ng DNA; pre-culture CD4+ samples, about 1,200 ng.

Primers targeted 54 TRBV and 13 TRBJ segments. TCRdb keeps only in-frame clones here, not all; method: immunoSEQ multiplex PCR. The profile shows about 73,000 clones, 80% of them singletons. As concerns this clone: As yet, its antigen is unknown.

The sequenced material came from CD4+ T cells from PBMCs. The receptor was isolated from a man aged 60 to 69 in good health and CMV-seronegative.

CDR3 region: CASSQGLISGSYNEQFF. The CDR3, as DNA: TGCGCCAGCAGCCAAGGGTTGATAAGCGGCTCCTACAATGAGCAGTTCTTC. The rearrangement links TRBV4-3 to TRBJ2-1, with D possibly matching TRBD2 (5 bases). Germline V gives CDR1 LGHNA, CDR2 YSLEER. The CDR3 covers 17 residues. Trimming shortened V by 1 base and J by 0 bases, and 13 bases separated the two germline ends.